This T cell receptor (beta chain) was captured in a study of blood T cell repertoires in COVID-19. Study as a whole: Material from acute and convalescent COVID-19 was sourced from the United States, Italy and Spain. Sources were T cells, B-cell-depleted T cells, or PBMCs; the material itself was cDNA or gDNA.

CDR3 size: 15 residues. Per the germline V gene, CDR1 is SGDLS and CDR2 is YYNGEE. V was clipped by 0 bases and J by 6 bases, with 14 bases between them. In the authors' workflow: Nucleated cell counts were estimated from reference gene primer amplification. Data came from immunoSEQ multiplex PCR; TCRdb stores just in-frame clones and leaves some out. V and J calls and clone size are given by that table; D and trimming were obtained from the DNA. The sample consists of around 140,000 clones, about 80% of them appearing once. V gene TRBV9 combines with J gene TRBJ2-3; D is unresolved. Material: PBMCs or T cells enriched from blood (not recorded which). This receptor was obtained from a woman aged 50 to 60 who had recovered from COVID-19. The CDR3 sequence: CASSVATVAADTQYF. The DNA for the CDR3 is TGTGCCAGCAGCGTAGCGACGGTAGCAGCGGATACGCAGTATTTT.